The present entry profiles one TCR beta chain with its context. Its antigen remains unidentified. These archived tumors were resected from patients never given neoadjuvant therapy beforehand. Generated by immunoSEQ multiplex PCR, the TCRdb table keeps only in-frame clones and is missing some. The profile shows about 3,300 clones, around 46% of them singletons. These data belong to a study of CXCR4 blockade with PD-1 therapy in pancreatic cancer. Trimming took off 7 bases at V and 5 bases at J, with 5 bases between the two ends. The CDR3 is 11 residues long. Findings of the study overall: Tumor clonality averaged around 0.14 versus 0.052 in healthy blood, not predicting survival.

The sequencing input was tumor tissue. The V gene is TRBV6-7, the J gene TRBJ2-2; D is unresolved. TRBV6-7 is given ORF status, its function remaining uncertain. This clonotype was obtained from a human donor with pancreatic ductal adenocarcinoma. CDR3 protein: CASKGTGELFF. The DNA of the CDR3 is TGTGCCAGCAAAGGAACCGGGGAGCTGTTTTTT.